This TCR beta chain originates from a study of blood T cell repertoires in COVID-19. CDR1 and CDR2 from the germline V gene are SSHAT and FNYEAQ (reference sequence). CDR3 length equals 15 residues. The assay was immunoSEQ multiplex PCR, and TCRdb's table has in-frame clones only and misses some. The sample includes 250,000 to 350,000 clones, approximately 84% of them seen just once. Remarks on this clone: One end of the junction does not line up with germline, which may come from a read error.

The V and J genes are TRBV7-7 and TRBJ2-5, with 10 bases identical to TRBD2. The receptor was isolated from a human donor with COVID-19, enrolled during active disease. The donor label of this sample is uncertain. The sequencing sample was made of peripheral blood. The CDR3 nucleotides are TGTGCTAGCAGCTCAGGACTAGCGGTCCAAGAGACCCAGTACTTC. Amino acid sequence: CASSSGLAVQETQYF.